The 19 T cell receptor beta chains presented below share a single source sample, sequenced in a study of shared clonotypes between healthy human individuals. The data were produced by immunoSEQ multiplex PCR, yet TCRdb's version contains in-frame clones alone and is incomplete. This table holds 2 million to 2.5 million clones, approximately 93% found once. Sequencing was carried out using naive CD4+ T cells from PBMCs. Subset in this sample: CD45RA+ positively selected. Every receptor here comes from a man younger than 30 in good health. Some clones in this sample may be carry-over from other donors' samples.

Regarding this clone: Other DNA sequences from this sample encode an identical CDR3 as well. The chain is built from TRBV5-1 and TRBJ1-2; D remains unclear. Germline V gene data show CDR1 as SGHRS and CDR2 as YFSETQ. This CDR3 is built from 14 residues. V was shortened by 0 bases and J by 4 bases, with 10 bases between the two germline ends. In DNA, the CDR3 is TGCGCCAGCAGCTTGGAGCAGGCTACCTATGGCTACACCTTC. Translation: CASSLEQATYGYTF. Filled out from reference TRBV5-1 and TRBJ1-2, the complete variable domain reads KAGVTQTPRYLIKTRGQQVTLSCSPISGHRSVSWYQQTPGQGLQFLFEYFSETQRNKGNFPGRFSGRQFSNSRSEMNVSTLELGDSALYLCASSLEQATYGYTFGSGTRLTVV.

On this clone: This specimen includes other DNA sequences encoding the same CDR3. V usage is TRBV6-5 and J usage is TRBJ1-1; D remains unclear. Germline V gene sequence: CDR1 MNHEY, CDR2 SVGAGI. CDR3 length: 13 residues. V gave up 3 bases and J gave up 0 bases, with 5 bases separating them. CDR3: CASSYDMNTEAFF. The CDR3 nucleotides read TGTGCCAGCAGTTATGACATGAACACTGAAGCTTTCTTT.

The chain couples TRBV5-1 to TRBJ2-1; 9 bases align to TRBD1. The J segment lost 3 bases and the V segment lost 5 bases, leaving 9 bases of the junction unmatched. Germline loops: CDR1 SGHRS, CDR2 YFSETQ. CDR3 length: 16 amino acids. The CDR3 DNA reads TGCGCCAGCAGAGGGTCCTGGGACAGGGACTACAATGAGCAGTTCTTC. Amino acid sequence: CASRGSWDRDYNEQFF.

This CDR3 reads CASGIPGDTEAFF. For the CDR3, the DNA is TGTGCCAGCGGGATCCCAGGGGACACTGAAGCTTTCTTT. The chain is built from TRBV6-5 and TRBJ1-1; D perhaps matches TRBD1 (6 bases). V lost 8 bases to trimming and J lost 3 bases, with 13 bases between them. The CDR3 loop spans 13 amino acids. Germline CDR1 is MNHEY and CDR2 is SVGAGI.

This clone occurred a few times. J is TRBJ1-1 and V is TRBV7-8; no reliable D call. The CDR3 consists of 15 residues. From germline, CDR1 is SGHVS and CDR2 FQNEAQ. V was trimmed by 0 bases and J by 8 bases, leaving 16 bases between them. The CDR3 loop reads CASSLAFSDRREAFF. The CDR3 DNA sequence: TGTGCCAGCAGCTTAGCGTTTTCGGACCGGAGAGAAGCTTTCTTT.

Comment on this clone: Other DNA sequences within the sample encode an identical CDR3. This sequence joins TRBV6-5 and TRBJ2-3, with D unresolved. The CDR3 consists of 12 residues. Per the germline V gene, CDR1 is MNHEY and CDR2 is SVGAGI. Deletions cut 5 bases from V and 0 bases from J, with 3 bases between. The CDR3 loop reads CASSGSTDTQYF. CDR3 nucleotide sequence: TGTGCCAGCAGTGGAAGCACAGATACGCAGTATTTT.

The chain is built from TRBV28 and TRBJ2-7; the D is unclear. This CDR3 has 15 residues. V dropped 1 base and J dropped 0 bases, with 10 bases sitting between them. Germline lookup yields CDR1 MDHEN and CDR2 SYDVKM. The CDR3 is CASSLSSVSSYEQYF. CDR3 nucleotides: TGTGCCAGCAGTTTATCTTCCGTTAGCTCCTACGAGCAGTACTTC.

Points on this clone: This specimen includes other DNA sequences encoding the same CDR3. The chain is built from TRBV28 and TRBJ2-1, with TRBD2 matching 13 bases. This CDR3 region has 15 residues. The junction had 2 bases not matched to a gene; V was cut back by 1 base and J by 8 bases. Per the germline V gene, CDR1 is MDHEN and CDR2 is SYDVKM. CDR3: CASSLSTSGRYEQFF. In DNA form, the CDR3 reads TGTGCCAGCAGTTTATCGACTAGCGGGAGGTATGAGCAGTTCTTC.

The J gene is TRBJ1-5, the V gene TRBV18; D is perhaps TRBD1 (6 bases). Per germline, CDR1 KGHSH and CDR2 LQKENI. CDR3 length: 15 residues. The V end lost 5 bases, the J end lost 0 bases, and 11 bases lay between the germline ends. The CDR3 loop reads CASSDRTDSNQPQHF. The CDR3 bases are TGTGCCAGCTCAGACCGGACAGATAGCAATCAGCCCCAGCATTTT.

CDR3 residues: CASRKGQGGETQYF. CDR3 nucleotides: TGTGCCAGCAGAAAAGGACAGGGAGGAGAGACCCAGTACTTC. The genes are TRBV2 and TRBJ2-5, with TRBD1 matching over 8 bases. The CDR3 covers 14 residues. Unmatched junction bases numbered 7, after V lost 6 bases and J lost 4 bases. From germline, CDR1 is SNHLY and CDR2 FYNNEI.

This clone showed up just a few times. The chain combines TRBV7-2 with TRBJ2-3; D unresolved. CDR1 SGHTA and CDR2 FQGNSA come from the germline V gene. Trimming left V 5 bases short and J 0 bases short, with 6 bases between. The CDR3 is 13 amino acids. CDR3 region: CASSTDSTDTQYF. CDR3 nucleotide sequence: TGTGCCAGCAGCACCGACAGCACAGATACGCAGTATTTT.

The chain joins TRBV7-3 to TRBJ2-1, with 9 positions matching TRBD2. Per germline, CDR1 SGHTA and CDR2 FQGTGA. The length of the CDR3 is 14 residues. With 2 bases clipped from V and 6 bases from J, the junction kept 2 bases outside the gene matches. The CDR3 reads CASSLAGGANEQFF. The CDR3 DNA reads TGTGCCAGCAGCTTAGCGGGAGGGGCCAATGAGCAGTTCTTC.

The chain combines TRBV2 with TRBJ2-5; D unresolved. The DNA matches TRBJ2-7 better at its end, which makes the J call doubtful. This CDR3 spans 12 amino acids. Germline V CDR1 and CDR2: SNHLY, FYNNEI. This CDR3 reads CASRLGSYEQYF. The CDR3 DNA is TGTGCCAGCAGGTTGGGCTCCTACGAGCAGTACTTC.

This chain uses TRBV6-5 with TRBJ2-5, with D unclear. V lost 6 bases to trimming and J lost 7 bases, with 9 bases between them. The CDR3 has 11 residues. CDR1 and CDR2 from the germline V gene are MNHEY and SVGAGI. CDR3 loop: CASSRRGTQYF. CDR3 nucleotide sequence: TGTGCCAGCAGCAGGCGTGGGACCCAGTACTTC.

The chain combines TRBV6-1 with TRBJ2-4; tentative D call: TRBD1 (5 bases). The CDR3 runs to 18 residues. Germline V gives CDR1 MNHNS, CDR2 SASEGT. The V gene lost 0 bases and the J gene lost 0 bases, with 15 bases spanning the gap. The CDR3 coding sequence is TGTGCCAGCAGTGAAGCGCCTCGACAGACTCTAGCCAAAAACATTCAGTACTTC. It specifies CASSEAPRQTLAKNIQYF.

This sequence joins TRBV29-1 and TRBJ2-3; TRBD1 agrees at 7 bases. The CDR3 spans 12 residues. Germline assignment: CDR1 SQVTM and CDR2 ANQGSEA. Trimming removed 4 bases from V and 5 bases from J; junction bases left unmatched: 3. For the CDR3, the DNA is TGCAGCGTTGTCTGGGACAGAGATACGCAGTATTTT. Its protein is CSVVWDRDTQYF.

The chain carries TRBV5-4 and TRBJ2-1; tentatively, D is TRBD1 (6 bases). V was pared by 2 bases and J by 5 bases, with 14 bases between. The CDR3 runs 15 residues. The germline V gene encodes CDR1 SGHNT and CDR2 YYREEE (reference sequence). CDR3 amino acids: CASSFQKGVDNEQFF. For the CDR3, the DNA is TGTGCCAGCAGCTTTCAGAAGGGGGTAGACAATGAGCAGTTCTTC.

The V call is TRBV14, the J call TRBJ2-1; 8 bases line up with TRBD2. The CDR3 consists of 16 residues. Unmatched junction bases numbered 4, after V lost 1 base and J lost 2 bases. Germline CDR1 SGHDN, CDR2 FVKESK. CDR3 sequence reads: CASSQGSGNAYNEQFF. As DNA, the CDR3 is TGTGCCAGCAGCCAAGGTAGCGGGAACGCCTACAATGAGCAGTTCTTC.

This rearrangement joins TRBV27 to TRBJ2-1, with D perhaps matching TRBD1 or TRBD2 (6 bases each). The CDR3 has 13 amino acids. The germline CDR1 and CDR2 sequences are MNHEY and SMNVEV (reference sequence). The germline V and J ends were trimmed by 5 bases and 15 bases, with 20 bases remaining between them. The CDR3 region is CASSPMLTGRWFF. As DNA, the CDR3 is TGTGCCAGCAGTCCCATGCTCACAGGGAGGTGGTTCTTC.